The entry that follows covers one T cell receptor (beta chain) sequence. Antigen specificity is unknown. The germline gene is not matched at one end of the junction; a read error may be the cause. These data come from a study of T cells after yellow fever vaccination. General study points: Shared CD4/CD8 clonotypes were a small share, likely from convergent recombination.

The germline V gene encodes CDR1 KGHSH and CDR2 LQKENI. There are 12 residues in the CDR3. Using its own MiXCR run on the 5' RACE reads, TCRdb lists one record per CDR3 protein. The repertoire holds about 130,000 distinct CDR3 sequences, with 6.6% as singletons. The sequencing used CD4+ T cells sorted from PBMCs, collected 10 days after the yellow fever booster vaccination. This TCR derives from a man between 25 and 39 years old who received the YFV17D yellow fever vaccine. This chain joins TRBV18 and TRBJ2-5, with D unresolved. CDR3: CASSPLKETQYF. The CDR3 DNA sequence: TGTGCCAGCTCGCCACTCAAAGAGACCCAGTACTTC. Drawing the rest from reference TRBV18 and TRBJ2-5, the complete variable domain is NAGVMQNPRHLVRRRGQEARLRCSPMKGHSHVYWYRQLPEEGLKFMVYLQKENIIDESGMPKERFSAEFPKEGPSILRIQQVVRGDSAAYFCASSPLKETQYFGPGTRLLVL.